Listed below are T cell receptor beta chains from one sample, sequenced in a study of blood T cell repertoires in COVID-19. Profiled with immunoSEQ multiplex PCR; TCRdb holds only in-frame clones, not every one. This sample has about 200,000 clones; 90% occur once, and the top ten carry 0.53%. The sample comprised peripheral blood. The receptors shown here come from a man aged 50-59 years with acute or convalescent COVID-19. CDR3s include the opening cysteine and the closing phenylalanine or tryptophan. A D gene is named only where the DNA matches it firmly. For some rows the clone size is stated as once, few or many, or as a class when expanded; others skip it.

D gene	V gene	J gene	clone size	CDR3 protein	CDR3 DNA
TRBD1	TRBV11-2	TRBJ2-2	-	CASSSKGQEGSLRTGELFF	TGTGCCAGCAGCTCCAAGGGACAGGAGGGATCTCTACGCACCGGGGAGCTGTTTTTT
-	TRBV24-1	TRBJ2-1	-	CATSNPEDWSSYNEQFF	TGTGCCACCAGTAACCCCGAGGACTGGAGCTCCTACAATGAGCAGTTCTTC
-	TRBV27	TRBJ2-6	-	CASSFTYSGANVLTF	TGTGCCAGCAGTTTCACCTACTCTGGGGCCAACGTCCTGACTTTC
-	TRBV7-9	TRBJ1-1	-	CASSREGNTEAFF	TGTGCCAGCAGCCGGGAGGGGAACACTGAAGCTTTCTTT
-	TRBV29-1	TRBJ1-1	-	CSTSSGGNTEAFF	TGCAGCACCAGTTCGGGAGGGAACACTGAAGCTTTCTTT
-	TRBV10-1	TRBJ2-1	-	CASSEAGTSPLQFF	TGCGCCAGCAGTGAGGCCGGGACTTCACCCCTCCAGTTCTTC
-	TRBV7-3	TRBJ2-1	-	CASSEPGLYNEQFF	TGTGCCAGCAGCGAACCGGGACTTTACAATGAGCAGTTCTTC
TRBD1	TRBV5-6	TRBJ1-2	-	CASSPTGQGMGYGYTF	TGTGCCAGCAGCCCAACGGGACAGGGGATGGGCTATGGCTACACCTTC
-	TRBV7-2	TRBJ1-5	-	CASSLLGGGGQPQHF	TGTGCCAGCAGCTTATTAGGAGGGGGGGGTCAGCCCCAGCATTTT
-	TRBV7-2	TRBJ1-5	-	CASSSTRGNQPQHF	TGTGCCAGCAGCTCAACACGGGGAAATCAGCCCCAGCATTTT
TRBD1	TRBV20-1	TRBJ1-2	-	CSASRQGEDYGYTF	TGCAGTGCTAGTAGACAGGGGGAGGACTATGGCTACACCTTC
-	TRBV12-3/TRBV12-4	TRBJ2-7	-	CASSRQFTYEQYF	TGTGCCAGCAGTCGACAGTTTACCTACGAGCAGTACTTC
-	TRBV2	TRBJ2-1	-	CASSEKSTYNEQFF	TGTGCCAGCAGTGAAAAGTCTACTTACAATGAGCAGTTCTTC
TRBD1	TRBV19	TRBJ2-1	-	CASRGLQTGRYNEQFF	TGTGCCAGTAGGGGGCTTCAGACAGGGCGGTACAATGAGCAGTTCTTC
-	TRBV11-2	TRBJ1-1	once	CASSLLGSRTEAFF	TGTGCCAGCAGCTTACTCGGTAGTCGGACTGAAGCTTTCTTT
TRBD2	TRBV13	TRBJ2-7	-	CASSRLAEGHEQYF	TGTGCCAGCAGCAGACTAGCGGAGGGGCACGAGCAGTACTTC
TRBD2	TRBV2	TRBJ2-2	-	CAIQRGGNTGELFF	TGTGCCATCCAGCGGGGGGGGAACACCGGGGAGCTGTTTTTT
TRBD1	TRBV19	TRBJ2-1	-	CASSMKGTGGANEQFF	TGTGCCAGTAGTATGAAGGGGACAGGGGGCGCGAATGAGCAGTTCTTC
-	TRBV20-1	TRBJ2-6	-	CSASRGGFSGANVLTF	TGCAGTGCTAGTAGAGGCGGGTTCTCTGGGGCCAACGTCCTGACTTTC
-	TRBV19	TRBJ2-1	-	CASSIGVLASEQFF	TGTGCCAGTAGTATAGGAGTACTTGCGAGTGAGCAGTTCTTC
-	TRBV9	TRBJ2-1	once	CASSVSSSFNEQFF	TGTGCCAGCAGCGTCTCTAGCAGTTTCAATGAGCAGTTCTTC
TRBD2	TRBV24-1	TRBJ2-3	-	CATSDRRTSGADTQYF	TGTGCCACCAGTGATAGAAGGACTAGCGGTGCGGATACGCAGTATTTT
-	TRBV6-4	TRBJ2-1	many	CASSDLVGSGNEQFF	TGTGCCAGCAGTGACTTGGTTGGAAGCGGGAATGAGCAGTTCTTC
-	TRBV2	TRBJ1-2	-	CASSPESGSNYGYTF	TGTGCCAGCAGCCCCGAGTCAGGTTCTAACTATGGCTACACCTTC
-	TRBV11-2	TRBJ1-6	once	CASSWRGGRGSPLHF	TGTGCCAGCAGCTGGAGGGGGGGCAGGGGTTCACCCCTCCACTTT
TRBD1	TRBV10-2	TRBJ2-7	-	CASVRNRGPYEQYF	TGCGCCAGCGTCCGTAACAGGGGTCCCTACGAGCAGTACTTC
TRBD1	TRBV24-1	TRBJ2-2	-	CATSDRDSWELFF	TGTGCCACCAGTGACAGGGACAGCTGGGAGCTGTTTTTT
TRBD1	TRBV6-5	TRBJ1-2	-	CASSYSDRLGYGYTF	TGTGCCAGCAGTTACTCGGACAGGCTAGGCTATGGCTACACCTTC